Following are 5 T cell receptor beta chains from one sample sequenced in a study of TIL therapy for anti-PD-1-resistant metastatic lung cancer. This was the immunoSEQ v3 assay. Method: immunoSEQ multiplex PCR; TCRdb's copy keeps in-frame clones and lacks some. Among about 32,000 clones, about 80% were seen once, and the ten largest hold less than 3%. Time point meaning: pre-treatment sample, taken before nivolumab and TIL therapy. The sequences come from blood, collected at baseline. The receptors come from a woman aged 30 to 85 with non-small cell lung cancer.

The genes are TRBV4-1 and TRBJ2-7; 7 bases align to TRBD1. The V gene's germline CDR1 is MGHRA and CDR2 YSYEKL. Trimming removed 4 bases from V and 0 bases from J; junction bases left unmatched: 3. CDR3 size: 14 residues. The CDR3 sequence is CASSPGGSSYEQYF. In nucleotides, the CDR3 is TGCGCCAGCAGCCCAGGGGGAAGCTCCTACGAGCAGTACTTC.

The rearrangement joins TRBV29-1 to TRBJ1-1; D is possibly TRBD1 (6 bases). There are 13 residues in the CDR3. Germline V gives CDR1 SQVTM, CDR2 ANQGSEA. V lost 5 bases and J 5 bases, leaving 15 bases between the germline ends. The CDR3 here is CSVSDTGRTEAFF. CDR3 DNA sequence: TGCAGCGTTTCGGACACAGGGAGGACTGAAGCTTTCTTT.

The chain couples TRBV2 to TRBJ2-7; D is uncertain. CDR3 length: 13 residues. V was clipped by 3 bases and J by 3 bases, with 9 bases between them. Germline lookup yields CDR1 SNHLY and CDR2 FYNNEI. The CDR3 reads CASSEESNYEQYF. The CDR3 nucleotides are TGTGCCAGCAGTGAGGAATCCAACTACGAGCAGTACTTC.

The genes are TRBV7-7 and TRBJ2-5, with a possible D match to TRBD2 (6 bases). Looked up from germline, CDR1 is SSHAT and CDR2 is FNYEAQ (reference sequence). Trimming stripped 2 bases from V and 11 bases from J, with 18 bases between. The CDR3 runs to 14 residues. The CDR3 spells CASSLYGTGAQQYF. Here the CDR3 DNA reads TGTGCCAGCAGCTTATACGGGACGGGAGCCCAGCAGTACTTC.

The rearrangement joins TRBV11-2 to TRBJ2-5; unclear D gene. CDR3 length equals 14 residues. Trimming pared 5 bases from V and 5 bases from J, leaving 15 bases between. CDR1 and CDR2 (germline): SGHAT, FQNNGV. The CDR3 loop is CASSRGSARETQYF. CDR3 coding DNA: TGTGCCAGCAGCCGAGGATCAGCGCGGGAGACCCAGTACTTC.